This T cell receptor beta chain was recorded in a study of T cells in Graves' hyperthyroidism and ophthalmopathy. Newly diagnosed hyperthyroidism patients aged 18 to 65 years had disease lasting under 2 months. Patients were excluded for uncontrolled infection, other autoimmune disease, pregnancy or lactation. J was trimmed by 2 bases and V by 4 bases; bases with no gene match: 3. The germline gives CDR1 SGHVS, CDR2 FNYEAQ. The CDR3 is made up of 15 amino acids. Amplification targeted TCR beta CDR3 regions from RNA transcripts. RT-PCR in the first round (using the HTBI primer set) targeted the TCR CDR3. In TCRdb, the multiplex PCR reads were re-called with MiXCR into one record per CDR3 protein. Of 800,000 or so distinct CDR3 sequences listed, about two fifths are singletons.

Sequenced: blood. The receptor comes from a man between 18 and 29 years old with Graves' hyperthyroidism. This chain connects TRBV7-6 to TRBJ2-2, with 8 bases aligning to TRBD1. As DNA, the CDR3 is TGTGCCAGCAGCTCGGACAGGGTTAACACCGGGGAGCTGTTTTTT. The encoded protein is CASSSDRVNTGELFF.